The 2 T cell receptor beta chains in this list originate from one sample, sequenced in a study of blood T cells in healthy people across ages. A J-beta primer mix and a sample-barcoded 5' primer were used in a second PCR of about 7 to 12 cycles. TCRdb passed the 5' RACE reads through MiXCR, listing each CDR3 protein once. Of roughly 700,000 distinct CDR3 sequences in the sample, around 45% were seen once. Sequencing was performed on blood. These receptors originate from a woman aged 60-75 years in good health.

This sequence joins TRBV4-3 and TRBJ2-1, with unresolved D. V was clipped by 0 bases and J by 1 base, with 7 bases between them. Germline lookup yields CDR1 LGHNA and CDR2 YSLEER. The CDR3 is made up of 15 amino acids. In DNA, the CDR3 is TGCGCCAGCAGCCAAGAACTGGAGTCCTACAATGAGCAGTTCTTC. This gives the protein CASSQELESYNEQFF.

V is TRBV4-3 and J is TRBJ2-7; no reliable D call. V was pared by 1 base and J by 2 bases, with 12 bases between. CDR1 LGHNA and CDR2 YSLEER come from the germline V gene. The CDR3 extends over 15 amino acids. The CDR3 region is CASSQGNGLTYEQYF. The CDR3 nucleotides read TGCGCCAGCAGCCAAGGTAACGGGTTAACCTACGAGCAGTACTTC.